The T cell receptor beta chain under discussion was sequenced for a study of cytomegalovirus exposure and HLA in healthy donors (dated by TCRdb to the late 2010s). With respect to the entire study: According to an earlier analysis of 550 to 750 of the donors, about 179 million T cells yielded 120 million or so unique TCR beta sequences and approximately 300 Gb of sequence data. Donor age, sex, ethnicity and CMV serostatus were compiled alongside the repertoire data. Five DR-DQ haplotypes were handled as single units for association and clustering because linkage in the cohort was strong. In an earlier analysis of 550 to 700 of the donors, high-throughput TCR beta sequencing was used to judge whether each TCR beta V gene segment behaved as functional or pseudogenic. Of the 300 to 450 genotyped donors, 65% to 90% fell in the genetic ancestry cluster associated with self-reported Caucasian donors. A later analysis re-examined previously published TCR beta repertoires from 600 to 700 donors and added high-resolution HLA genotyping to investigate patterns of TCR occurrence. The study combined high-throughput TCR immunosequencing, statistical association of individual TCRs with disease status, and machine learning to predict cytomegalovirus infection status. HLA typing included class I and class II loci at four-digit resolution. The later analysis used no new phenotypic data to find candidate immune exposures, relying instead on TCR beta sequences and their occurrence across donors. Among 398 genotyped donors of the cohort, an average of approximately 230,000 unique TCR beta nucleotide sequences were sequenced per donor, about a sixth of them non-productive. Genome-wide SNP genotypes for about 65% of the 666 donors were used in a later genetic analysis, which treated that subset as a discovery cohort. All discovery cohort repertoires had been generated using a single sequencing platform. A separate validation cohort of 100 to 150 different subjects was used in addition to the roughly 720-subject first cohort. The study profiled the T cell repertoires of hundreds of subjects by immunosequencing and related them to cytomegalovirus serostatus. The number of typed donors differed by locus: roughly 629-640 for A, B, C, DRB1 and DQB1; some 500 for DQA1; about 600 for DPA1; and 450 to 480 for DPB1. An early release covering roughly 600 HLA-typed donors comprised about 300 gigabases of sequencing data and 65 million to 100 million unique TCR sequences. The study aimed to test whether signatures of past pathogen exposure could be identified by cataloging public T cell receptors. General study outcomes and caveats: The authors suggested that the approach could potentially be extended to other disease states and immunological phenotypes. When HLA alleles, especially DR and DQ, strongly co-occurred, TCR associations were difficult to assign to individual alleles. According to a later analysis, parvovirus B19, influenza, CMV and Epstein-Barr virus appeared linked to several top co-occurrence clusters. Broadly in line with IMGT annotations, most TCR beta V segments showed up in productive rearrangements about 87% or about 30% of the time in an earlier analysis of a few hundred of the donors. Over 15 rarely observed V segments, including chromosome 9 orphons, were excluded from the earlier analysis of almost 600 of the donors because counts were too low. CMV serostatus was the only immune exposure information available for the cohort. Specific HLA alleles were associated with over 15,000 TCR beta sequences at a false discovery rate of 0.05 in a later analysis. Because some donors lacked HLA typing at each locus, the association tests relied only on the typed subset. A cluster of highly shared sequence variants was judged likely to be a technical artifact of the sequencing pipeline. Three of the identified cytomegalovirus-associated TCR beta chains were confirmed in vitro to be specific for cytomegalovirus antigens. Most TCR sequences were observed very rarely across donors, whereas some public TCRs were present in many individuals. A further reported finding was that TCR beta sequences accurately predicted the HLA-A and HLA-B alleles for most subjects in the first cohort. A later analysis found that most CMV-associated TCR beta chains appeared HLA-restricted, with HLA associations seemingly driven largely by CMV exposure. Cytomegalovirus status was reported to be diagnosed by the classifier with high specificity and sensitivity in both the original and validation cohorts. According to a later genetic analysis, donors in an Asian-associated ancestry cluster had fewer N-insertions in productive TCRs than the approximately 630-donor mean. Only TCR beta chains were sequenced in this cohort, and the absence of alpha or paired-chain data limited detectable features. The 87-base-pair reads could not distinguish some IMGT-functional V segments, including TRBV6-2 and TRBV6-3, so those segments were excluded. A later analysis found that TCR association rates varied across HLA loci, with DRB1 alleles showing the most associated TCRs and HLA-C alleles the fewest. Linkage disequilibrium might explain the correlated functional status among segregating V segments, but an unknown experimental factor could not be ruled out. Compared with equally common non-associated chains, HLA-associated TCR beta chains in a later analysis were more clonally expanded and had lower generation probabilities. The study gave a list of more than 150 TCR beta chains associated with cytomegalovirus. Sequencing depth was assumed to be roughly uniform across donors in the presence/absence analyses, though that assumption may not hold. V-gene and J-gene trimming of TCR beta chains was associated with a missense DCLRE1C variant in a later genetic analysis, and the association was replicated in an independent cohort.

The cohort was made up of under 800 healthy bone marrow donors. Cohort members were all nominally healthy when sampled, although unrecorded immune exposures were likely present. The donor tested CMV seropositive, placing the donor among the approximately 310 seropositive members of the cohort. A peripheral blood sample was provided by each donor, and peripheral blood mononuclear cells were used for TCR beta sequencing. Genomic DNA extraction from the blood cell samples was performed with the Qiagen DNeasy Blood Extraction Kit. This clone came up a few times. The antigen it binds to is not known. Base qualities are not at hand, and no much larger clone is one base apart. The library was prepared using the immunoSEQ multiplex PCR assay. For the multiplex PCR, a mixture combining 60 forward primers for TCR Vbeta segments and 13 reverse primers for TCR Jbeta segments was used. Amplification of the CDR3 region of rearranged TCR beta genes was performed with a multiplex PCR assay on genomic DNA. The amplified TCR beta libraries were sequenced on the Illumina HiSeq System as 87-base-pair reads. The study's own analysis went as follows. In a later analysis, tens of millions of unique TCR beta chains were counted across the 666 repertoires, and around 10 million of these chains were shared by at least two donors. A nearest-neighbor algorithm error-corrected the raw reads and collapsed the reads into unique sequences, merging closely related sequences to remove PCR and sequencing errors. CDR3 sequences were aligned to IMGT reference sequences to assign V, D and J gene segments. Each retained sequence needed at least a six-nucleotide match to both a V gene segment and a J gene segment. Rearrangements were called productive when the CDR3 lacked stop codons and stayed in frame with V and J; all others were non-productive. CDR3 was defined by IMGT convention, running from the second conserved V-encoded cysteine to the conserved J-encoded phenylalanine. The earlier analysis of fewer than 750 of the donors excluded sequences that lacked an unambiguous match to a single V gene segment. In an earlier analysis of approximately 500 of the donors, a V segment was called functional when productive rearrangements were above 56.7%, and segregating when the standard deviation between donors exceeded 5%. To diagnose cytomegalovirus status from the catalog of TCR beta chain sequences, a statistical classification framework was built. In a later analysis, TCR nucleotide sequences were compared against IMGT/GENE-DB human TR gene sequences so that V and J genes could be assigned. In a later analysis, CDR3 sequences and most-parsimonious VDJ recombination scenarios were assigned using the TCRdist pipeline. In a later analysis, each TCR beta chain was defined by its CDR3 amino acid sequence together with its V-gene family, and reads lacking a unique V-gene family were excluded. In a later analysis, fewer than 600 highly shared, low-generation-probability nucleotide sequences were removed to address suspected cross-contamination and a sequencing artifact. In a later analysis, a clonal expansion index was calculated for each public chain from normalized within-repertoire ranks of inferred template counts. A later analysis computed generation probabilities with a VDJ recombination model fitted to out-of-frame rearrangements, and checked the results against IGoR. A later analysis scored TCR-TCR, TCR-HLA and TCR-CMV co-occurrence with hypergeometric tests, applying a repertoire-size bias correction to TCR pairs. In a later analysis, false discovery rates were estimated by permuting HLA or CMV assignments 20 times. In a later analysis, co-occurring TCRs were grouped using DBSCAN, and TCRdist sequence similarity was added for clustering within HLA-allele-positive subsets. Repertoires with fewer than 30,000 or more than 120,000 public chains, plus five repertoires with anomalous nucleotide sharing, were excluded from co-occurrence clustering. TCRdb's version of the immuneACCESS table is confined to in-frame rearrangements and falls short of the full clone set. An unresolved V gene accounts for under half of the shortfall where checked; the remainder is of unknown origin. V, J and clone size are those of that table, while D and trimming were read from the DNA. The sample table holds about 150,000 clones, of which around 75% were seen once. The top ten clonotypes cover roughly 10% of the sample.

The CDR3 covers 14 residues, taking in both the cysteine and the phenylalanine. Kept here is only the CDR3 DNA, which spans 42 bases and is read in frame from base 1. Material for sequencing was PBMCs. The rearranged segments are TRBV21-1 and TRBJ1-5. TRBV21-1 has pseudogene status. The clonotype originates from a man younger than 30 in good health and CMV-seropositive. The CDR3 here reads CAPFRGRGNQPQHF. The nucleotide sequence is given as TGTGCACCCTTTCGGGGTCGGGGCAATCAGCCCCAGCATTTT.